The clone carrying this TCR beta chain was observed a single time. Its matching antigen is unknown. Naive CD45RA+ and memory CD45RA-negative subsets were split from CD4+ cells. Original processing notes: With immunoSEQ giving junction-only sequences and no quality scores, filtering differed. Only in-frame clones appear in the TCRdb table, and some are missing; sequencing was by immunoSEQ multiplex PCR. That table is the source of V, J and clone size, and D and trimming were worked out from the DNA. The sample lists about 2.4 million clones, more than 85% occurring once. The sample comes from a study of shared clonotypes between healthy human individuals. Background on the study: The donor pool was made up of two women and a few men aged 18 to 49.

Study-wide results and limits: Collection of samples was limited to blood; tissue repertoires likely differ.

V was trimmed by 6 bases and J by 6 bases, leaving 8 bases between them. There are 11 residues in the CDR3. Germline CDR1 SNHLY, CDR2 FYNNEI. The sequence was collected from a man between 18 and 29 years old in good health. Some clones in this sample may be carry-over from other donors' samples. The chain uses TRBV2 and TRBJ1-1, with a possible D match to TRBD1 (5 bases). Source material: naive CD4+ T cells from PBMCs. Specified subset: CD45RA+ positively selected. CDR3 sequence: CASRGGAEAFF. The CDR3 bases are TGTGCCAGCAGGGGGGGAGCTGAAGCTTTCTTT.